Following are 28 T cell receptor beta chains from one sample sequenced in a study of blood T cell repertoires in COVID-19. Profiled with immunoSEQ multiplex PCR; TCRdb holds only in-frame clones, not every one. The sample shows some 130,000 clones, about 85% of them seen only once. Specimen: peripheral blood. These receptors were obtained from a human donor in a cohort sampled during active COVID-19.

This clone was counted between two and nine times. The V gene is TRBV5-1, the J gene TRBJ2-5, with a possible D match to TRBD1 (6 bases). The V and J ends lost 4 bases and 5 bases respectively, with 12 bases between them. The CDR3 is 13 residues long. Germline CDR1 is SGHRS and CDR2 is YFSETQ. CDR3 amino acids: CASSTQGSETQYF. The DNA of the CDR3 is TGCGCCAGCAGCACACAGGGATCCGAGACCCAGTACTTC.

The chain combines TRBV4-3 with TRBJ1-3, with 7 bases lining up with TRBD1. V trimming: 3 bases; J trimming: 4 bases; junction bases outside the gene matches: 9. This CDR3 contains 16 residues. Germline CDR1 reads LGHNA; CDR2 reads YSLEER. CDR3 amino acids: CASSQTPGGEGNTIYF. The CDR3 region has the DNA TGCGCCAGCAGCCAGACGCCAGGGGGAGAAGGAAACACCATATATTTT.

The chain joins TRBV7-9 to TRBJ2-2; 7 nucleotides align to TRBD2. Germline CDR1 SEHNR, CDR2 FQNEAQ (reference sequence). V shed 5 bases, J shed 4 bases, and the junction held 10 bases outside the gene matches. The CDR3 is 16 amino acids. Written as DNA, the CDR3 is TGTGCCAGCAGCGCCTCGGCGGGGGTAGGCACCGGGGAGCTGTTTTTT. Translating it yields CASSASAGVGTGELFF.

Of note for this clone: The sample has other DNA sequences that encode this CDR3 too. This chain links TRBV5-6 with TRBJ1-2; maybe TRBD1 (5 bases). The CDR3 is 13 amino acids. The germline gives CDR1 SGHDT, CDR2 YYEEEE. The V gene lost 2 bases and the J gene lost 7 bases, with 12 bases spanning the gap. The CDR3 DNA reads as TGTGCCAGCAGCTTCACGCAGGGCAGTGGCTACACCTTC. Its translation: CASSFTQGSGYTF.

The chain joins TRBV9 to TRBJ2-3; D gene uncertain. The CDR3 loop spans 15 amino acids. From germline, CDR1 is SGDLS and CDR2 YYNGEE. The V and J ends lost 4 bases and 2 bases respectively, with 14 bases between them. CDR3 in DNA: TGTGCCAGCAGCCCGACCACTACGGCCACAGATACGCAGTATTTT. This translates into CASSPTTTATDTQYF.

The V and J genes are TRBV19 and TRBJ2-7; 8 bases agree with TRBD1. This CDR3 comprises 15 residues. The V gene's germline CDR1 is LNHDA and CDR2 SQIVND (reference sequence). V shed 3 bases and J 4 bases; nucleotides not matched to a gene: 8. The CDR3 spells CASSIRSGGIYEQYV. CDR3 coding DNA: TGTGCCAGTAGTATTCGTTCAGGGGGCATTTACGAGCAGTACGTC.

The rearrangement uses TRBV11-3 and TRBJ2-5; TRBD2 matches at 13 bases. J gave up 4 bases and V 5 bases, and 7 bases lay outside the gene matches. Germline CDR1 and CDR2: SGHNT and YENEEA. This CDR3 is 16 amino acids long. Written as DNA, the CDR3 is TGTGCCAGCAGCCTAGTGGGACTAGCGGGAAGAGAGACCCAGTACTTC. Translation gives CASSLVGLAGRETQYF.

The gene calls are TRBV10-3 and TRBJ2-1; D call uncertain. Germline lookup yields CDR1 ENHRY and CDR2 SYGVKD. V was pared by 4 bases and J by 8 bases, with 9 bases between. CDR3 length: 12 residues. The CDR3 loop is CAISVKSDEQFF. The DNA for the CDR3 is TGTGCCATCAGTGTTAAGAGCGATGAGCAGTTCTTC.

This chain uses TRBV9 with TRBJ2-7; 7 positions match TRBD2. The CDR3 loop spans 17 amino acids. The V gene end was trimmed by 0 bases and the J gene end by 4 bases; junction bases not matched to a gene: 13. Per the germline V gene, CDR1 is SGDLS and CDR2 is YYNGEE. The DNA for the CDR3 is TGTGCCAGCAGCGTAGCCCCCGCCCTCGCGGGGGAGTACGAGCAGTACTTC. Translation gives CASSVAPALAGEYEQYF.

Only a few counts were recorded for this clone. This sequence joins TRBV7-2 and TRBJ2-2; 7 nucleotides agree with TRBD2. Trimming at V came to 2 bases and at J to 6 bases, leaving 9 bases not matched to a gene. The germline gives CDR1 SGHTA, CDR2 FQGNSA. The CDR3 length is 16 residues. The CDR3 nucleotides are TGTGCCAGCAGCTTAAGCTTGCGGGGGAGCGCCGGGGAGCTGTTTTTT. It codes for CASSLSLRGSAGELFF. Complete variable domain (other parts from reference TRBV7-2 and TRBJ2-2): GAGVSQSPSNKVTEKGKDVELRCDPISGHTALYWYRQSLGQGLEFLIYFQGNSAPDKSGLPSDRFSAERTGGSVSTLTIQRTQQEDSAVYLCASSLSLRGSAGELFFGEGSRLTVL.

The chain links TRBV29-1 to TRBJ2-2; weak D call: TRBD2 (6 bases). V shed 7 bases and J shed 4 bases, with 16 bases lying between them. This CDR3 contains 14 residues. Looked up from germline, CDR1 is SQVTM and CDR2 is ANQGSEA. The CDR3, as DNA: TGCAGCGCCCGGGTAGCGGTTTCCACCGGGGAGCTGTTTTTT. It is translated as CSARVAVSTGELFF.

CDR3 bases: TGTGCCAGCAGTTATTTGGGACAGGGAACCTACAATGAGCAGTTCTTC. Amino acid sequence: CASSYLGQGTYNEQFF. This chain joins TRBV6-5 and TRBJ2-1; 9 nucleotides line up with TRBD1. The CDR3 sequence is 16 residues long. CDR1 MNHEY and CDR2 SVGAGI come from the germline V gene. V shed 3 bases, J shed 2 bases, and the junction held 5 bases outside the gene matches.

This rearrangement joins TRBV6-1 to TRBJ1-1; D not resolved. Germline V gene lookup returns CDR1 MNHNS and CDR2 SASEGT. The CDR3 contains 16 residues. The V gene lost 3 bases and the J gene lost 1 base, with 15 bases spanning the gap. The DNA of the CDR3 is TGTGCCAGCAGTGATTGGAGACTGGTAAGGAACACTGAAGCTTTCTTT. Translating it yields CASSDWRLVRNTEAFF.

CDR3 nucleotides: TGCGCCAGCAGACCACAGGAAGACCACGCCTATGGCTACACCTTC. This codes for CASRPQEDHAYGYTF. The rearrangement joins TRBV4-3 to TRBJ1-2, with D perhaps TRBD1 (5 bases). V was shortened by 6 bases and J by 4 bases, with 18 bases between the two germline ends. Looked up from germline, CDR1 is LGHNA and CDR2 is YSLEER. This CDR3 contains 15 residues.

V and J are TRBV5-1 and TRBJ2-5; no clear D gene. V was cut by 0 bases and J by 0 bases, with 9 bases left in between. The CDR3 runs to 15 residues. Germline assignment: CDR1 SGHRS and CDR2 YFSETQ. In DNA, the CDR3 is TGCGCCAGCAGCTTGGAAGGCGGCTACCAAGAGACCCAGTACTTC. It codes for CASSLEGGYQETQYF.

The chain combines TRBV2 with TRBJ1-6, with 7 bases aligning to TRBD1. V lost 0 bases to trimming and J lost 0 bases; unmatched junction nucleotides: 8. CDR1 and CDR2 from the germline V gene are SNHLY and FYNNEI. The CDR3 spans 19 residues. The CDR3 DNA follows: TGTGCCAGCAGTGAAGCCGCAGGGACAGCGAGCTCCTATAATTCACCCCTCCACTTT. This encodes CASSEAAGTASSYNSPLHF.

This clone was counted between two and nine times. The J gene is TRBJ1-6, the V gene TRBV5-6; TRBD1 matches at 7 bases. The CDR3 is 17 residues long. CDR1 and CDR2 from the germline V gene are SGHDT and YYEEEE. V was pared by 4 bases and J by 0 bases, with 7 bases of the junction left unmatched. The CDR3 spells CASSVSDRSSYNSPLHF. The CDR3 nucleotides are TGTGCCAGCAGCGTATCGGACAGGAGCTCCTATAATTCACCCCTCCACTTT. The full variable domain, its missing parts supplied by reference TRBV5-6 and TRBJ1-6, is DAGVTQSPTHLIKTRGQQVTLRCSPKSGHDTVSWYQQALGQGPQFIFQYYEEEERQRGNFPDRFSGHQFPNYSSELNVNALLLGDSALYLCASSVSDRSSYNSPLHFGNGTRLTVT.

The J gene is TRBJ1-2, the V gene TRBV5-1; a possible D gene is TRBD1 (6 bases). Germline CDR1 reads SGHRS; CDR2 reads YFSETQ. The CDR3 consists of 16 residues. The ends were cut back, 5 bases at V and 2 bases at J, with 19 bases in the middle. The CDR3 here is CASSYSPGQTNYGYTF. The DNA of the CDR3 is TGCGCCAGCAGTTACTCTCCAGGACAGACAAACTATGGCTACACCTTC.

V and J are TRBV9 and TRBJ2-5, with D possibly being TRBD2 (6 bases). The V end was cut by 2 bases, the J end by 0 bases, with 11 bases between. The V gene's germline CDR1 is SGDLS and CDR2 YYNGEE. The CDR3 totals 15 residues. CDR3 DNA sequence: TGTGCCAGCAGCGTCTCGGGACTCAACCAAGAGACCCAGTACTTC. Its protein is CASSVSGLNQETQYF.

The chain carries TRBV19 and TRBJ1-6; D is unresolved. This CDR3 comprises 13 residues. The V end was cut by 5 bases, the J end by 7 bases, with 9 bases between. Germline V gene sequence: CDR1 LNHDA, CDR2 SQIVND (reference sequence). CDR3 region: CASSQEANSPLHF. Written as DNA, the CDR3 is TGTGCCAGTAGTCAAGAGGCGAATTCACCCCTCCACTTT.

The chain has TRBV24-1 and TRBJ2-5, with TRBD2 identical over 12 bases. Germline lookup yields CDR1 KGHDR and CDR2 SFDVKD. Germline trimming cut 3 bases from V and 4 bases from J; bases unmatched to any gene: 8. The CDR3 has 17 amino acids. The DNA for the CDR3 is TGTGCCACCAGTGATCCATCTAGCGGGAGGGCGGGAGAGACCCAGTACTTC. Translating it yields CATSDPSSGRAGETQYF.

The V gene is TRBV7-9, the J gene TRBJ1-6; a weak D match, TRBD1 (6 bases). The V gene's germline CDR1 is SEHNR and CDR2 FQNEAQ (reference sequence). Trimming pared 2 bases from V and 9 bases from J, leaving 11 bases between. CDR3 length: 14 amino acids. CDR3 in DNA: TGTGCCAGCAGCTTAACAGGGCAGGGTTCACCCCTCCACTTT. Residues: CASSLTGQGSPLHF.

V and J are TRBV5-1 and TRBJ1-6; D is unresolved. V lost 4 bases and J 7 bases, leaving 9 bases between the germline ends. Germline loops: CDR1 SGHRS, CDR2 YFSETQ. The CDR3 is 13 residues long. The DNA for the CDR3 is TGCGCCAGCAGCCGTGGAGACAATTCACCCCTCCACTTT. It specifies CASSRGDNSPLHF.

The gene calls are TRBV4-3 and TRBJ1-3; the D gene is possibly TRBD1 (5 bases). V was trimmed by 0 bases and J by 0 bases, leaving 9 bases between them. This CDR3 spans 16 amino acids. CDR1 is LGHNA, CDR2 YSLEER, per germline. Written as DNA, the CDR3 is TGCGCCAGCAGCCAAGATTGGGGGGGCTCTGGAAACACCATATATTTT. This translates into CASSQDWGGSGNTIYF.

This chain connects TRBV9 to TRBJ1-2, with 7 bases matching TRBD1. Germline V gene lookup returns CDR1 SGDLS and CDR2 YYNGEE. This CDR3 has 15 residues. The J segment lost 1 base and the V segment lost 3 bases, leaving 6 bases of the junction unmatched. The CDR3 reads CASSATTGINYGYTF. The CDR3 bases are TGTGCCAGCAGCGCGACGACAGGGATTAACTATGGCTACACCTTC.

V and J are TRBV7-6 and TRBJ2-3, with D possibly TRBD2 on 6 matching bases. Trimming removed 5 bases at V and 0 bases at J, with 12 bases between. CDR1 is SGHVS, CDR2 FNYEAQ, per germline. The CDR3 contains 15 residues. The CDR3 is CASSVRDSSTDTQYF. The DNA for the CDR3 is TGTGCCAGCAGCGTCCGGGACTCAAGCACAGATACGCAGTATTTT.

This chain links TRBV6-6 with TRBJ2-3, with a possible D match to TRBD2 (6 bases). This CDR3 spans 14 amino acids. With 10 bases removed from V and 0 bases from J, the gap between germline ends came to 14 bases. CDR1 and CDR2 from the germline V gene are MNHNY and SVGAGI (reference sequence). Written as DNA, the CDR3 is TGTGCCACGATTAGGGACTCCAGCACAGATACGCAGTATTTT. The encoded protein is CATIRDSSTDTQYF.

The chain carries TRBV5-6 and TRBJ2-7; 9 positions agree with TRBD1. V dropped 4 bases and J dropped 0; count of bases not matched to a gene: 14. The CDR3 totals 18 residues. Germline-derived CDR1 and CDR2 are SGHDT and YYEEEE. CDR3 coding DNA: TGTGCCAGCAGCCCCTCCCCGGGACAGGGCCCAAGCTCCTACGAGCAGTACTTC. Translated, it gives CASSPSPGQGPSSYEQYF.